The next 30 T cell receptor beta chains were all read from a single sample in a study of T cell responses to AZD1222 COVID-19 vaccine. Method: immunoSEQ multiplex PCR; TCRdb's copy keeps in-frame clones and lacks some. The sample includes around 140,000 clones. Sequenced input: peripheral blood. Receptors originate from an adult in good health.

As concerns this clone: The sample carries other DNA sequences with the same CDR3. The chain couples TRBV7-3 to TRBJ1-1; D not certain. This CDR3 spans 13 amino acids. CDR1 is SGHTA and CDR2 is FQGTGA in the germline V gene. The ends were cut back, 2 bases at V and 2 bases at J, with 6 bases in the middle. Here the CDR3 reads CASSLYRNTEAFF. For the CDR3, the DNA is TGTGCCAGCAGCTTATACAGAAACACTGAAGCTTTCTTT.

The CDR3 nucleotides read TGCGCCAGCAGCTTGGGTCCCCGACAGGGTGGAAATGGCTACACCTTC. It codes for CASSLGPRQGGNGYTF. The gene calls are TRBV5-1 and TRBJ1-2; 7 bases align to TRBD1. The CDR3 sequence is 16 residues long. J was trimmed by 6 bases and V by 0 bases; bases with no gene match: 11. Germline V gives CDR1 SGHRS, CDR2 YFSETQ.

The chain recombines TRBV6-5 with TRBJ1-6; no clear D gene. Germline V gives CDR1 MNHEY, CDR2 SVGAGI. CDR3 length: 12 residues. The V end lost 5 bases, the J end lost 6 bases, and 5 bases lay between the germline ends. The CDR3 region is CASSISNSPLHF. For the CDR3, the DNA is TGTGCCAGCAGTATAAGTAATTCACCCCTCCACTTT.

This chain links TRBV19 with TRBJ1-2, with D tentatively TRBD1 (5 bases). The V gene's germline CDR1 is LNHDA and CDR2 SQIVND (reference sequence). Trimming pared 3 bases from V and 7 bases from J, leaving 12 bases between. This CDR3 region has 13 residues. In nucleotides, the CDR3 is TGTGCCAGTAGTATTCCAGGGTTGGGTGGCTACACCTTC. As protein: CASSIPGLGGYTF.

The chain recombines TRBV19 with TRBJ2-3; D is undetermined. Per germline, CDR1 LNHDA and CDR2 SQIVND (reference sequence). This CDR3 is 15 amino acids long. V dropped 0 bases and J dropped 5 bases, with 12 bases sitting between them. CDR3 region: CASSIEGRLIDTQYF. The CDR3 DNA sequence: TGTGCCAGTAGTATAGAGGGAAGACTTATAGATACGCAGTATTTT.

The chain employs TRBV5-1 and TRBJ2-2; 8 bases are a match to TRBD2. Germline V gene sequence: CDR1 SGHRS, CDR2 YFSETQ. Trimming took 4 bases from V and 2 from J; bases not matched to a gene: 4. The CDR3 spans 15 residues. The CDR3 DNA sequence: TGCGCCAGCAGCGTGACTAGCGTAAACACCGGGGAGCTGTTTTTT. Translating it yields CASSVTSVNTGELFF.

This chain uses TRBV2 with TRBJ1-1, with D unclear. This CDR3 has 13 amino acids. With 4 bases removed from V and 5 bases from J, the gap between germline ends came to 11 bases. CDR1 and CDR2 from the germline V gene are SNHLY and FYNNEI. DNA for the CDR3: TGTGCCAGCAGTGGCGAGATTAGGACTGAAGCTTTCTTT. Translating gives CASSGEIRTEAFF.

The chain recombines TRBV18 with TRBJ1-5; D call uncertain. Germline V gives CDR1 KGHSH, CDR2 LQKENI. CDR3 length: 15 amino acids. Trimming left V 1 base short and J 2 bases short, with 9 bases between. The CDR3 DNA sequence: TGTGCCAGCTCACCACAGGGTACGGGCAATCAGCCCCAGCATTTT. Protein product: CASSPQGTGNQPQHF.

This chain links TRBV5-1 with TRBJ1-2, with a tentative D call TRBD1 (6 bases). Looked up from germline, CDR1 is SGHRS and CDR2 is YFSETQ. V lost 2 bases and J lost 4, with 9 bases in between. The CDR3 sequence is 13 residues long. CDR3 region: CASSLQGRYGYTF. Written as DNA, the CDR3 is TGCGCCAGCAGCTTACAGGGTCGCTATGGCTACACCTTC.

The chain couples TRBV19 to TRBJ2-2; D tentatively fits TRBD1 or TRBD2 (5 bases each). The CDR3 has 17 amino acids. Germline V gives CDR1 LNHDA, CDR2 SQIVND (reference sequence). Trimming took off 5 bases at V and 6 bases at J, with 22 bases between the two ends. In nucleotides, the CDR3 is TGTGCCAGTAGTGAGGGAATAGGGAGAGGGACCGCCGGGGAGCTGTTTTTT. Protein product: CASSEGIGRGTAGELFF. The whole variable domain, remainder taken from reference TRBV19 and TRBJ2-2, is DGGITQSPKYLFRKEGQNVTLSCEQNLNHDAMYWYRQDPGQGLRLIYYSQIVNDFQKGDIAEGYSVSREKKESFPLTVTSAQKNPTAFYLCASSEGIGRGTAGELFFGEGSRLTVL.

The chain employs TRBV4-1 and TRBJ1-4; D perhaps matches TRBD1 (5 bases). Germline CDR1 is MGHRA and CDR2 is YSYEKL. Trimming cost V 4 bases and J 13 bases, with 25 bases left between them. CDR3 length: 16 amino acids. CDR3 protein: CASSLREVHSVGGLFF. The CDR3 region has the DNA TGCGCCAGCAGCCTTAGGGAAGTCCACAGCGTCGGGGGACTGTTTTTT.

The rearrangement links TRBV5-1 to TRBJ2-7; possible D gene TRBD1, 5 bases. Germline CDR1 reads SGHRS; CDR2 reads YFSETQ. The CDR3 is 18 residues long. V was clipped by 2 bases and J by 12 bases, with 33 bases between them. The CDR3 bases are TGCGCCAGCAGCTTCGAAGGGTCAGGGCCCTTATTGGACCTGCCTAGGTACTTC. Amino acids: CASSFEGSGPLLDLPRYF.

V and J are TRBV25-1 and TRBJ2-3; TRBD2 agrees at 10 bases. Germline loops: CDR1 MGHDK, CDR2 SYGVNS. The CDR3 runs 16 residues. Germline trimming cut 0 bases from V and 8 bases from J; bases unmatched to any gene: 8. CDR3 sequence (DNA): TGTGCCAGCAGTGAATATATACTAGCGGGGTTGGGTACGCAGTATTTT. This codes for CASSEYILAGLGTQYF.

The rearrangement uses TRBV2 and TRBJ2-3; D is perhaps TRBD1 (6 bases). Germline assignment: CDR1 SNHLY and CDR2 FYNNEI. Deletions cut 7 bases from V and 3 bases from J, with 17 bases between. This CDR3 contains 15 residues. CDR3 sequence reads: CASTKGDTRTDTQYF. The CDR3 nucleotides read TGTGCCAGCACCAAAGGGGACACCCGGACAGATACGCAGTATTTT. The full variable domain, in which reference TRBV2 and TRBJ2-3 provide the parts outside the CDR3, is EPEVTQTPSHQVTQMGQEVILRCVPISNHLYFYWYRQILGQKVEFLVSFYNNEISEKSEIFDDQFSVERPDGSNFTLKIRSTKLEDSAMYFCASTKGDTRTDTQYFGPGTRLTVL.

The chain is built from TRBV6-5 and TRBJ1-1, with D hard to call. This CDR3 spans 15 amino acids. The germline gives CDR1 MNHEY, CDR2 SVGAGI. V lost 7 bases to trimming and J lost 0 bases, with 15 bases between them. The CDR3 DNA is TGTGCCAGCATAGCCCCCGGACGGTTGAACACTGAAGCTTTCTTT. It specifies CASIAPGRLNTEAFF.

The chain uses TRBV15 and TRBJ1-4; D is uncertain. Germline assignment: CDR1 LNHNV and CDR2 YYDKDF (reference sequence). The V and J ends lost 4 bases and 8 bases respectively, with 8 bases between them. The CDR3 extends over 12 amino acids. The CDR3 region has the DNA TGTGCCACCAGCACTTCCTTAGAAAAACTGTTTTTT. This sequence encodes CATSTSLEKLFF.

The rearrangement uses TRBV14 and TRBJ2-5, with a weak D call TRBD1 (6 bases). The CDR3 runs to 14 residues. The germline V gene encodes CDR1 SGHDN and CDR2 FVKESK. V lost 1 base and J 6 bases, leaving 12 bases between the germline ends. The CDR3 sequence is CASSQGLRGQTQYF. The CDR3 bases are TGTGCCAGCAGCCAAGGTCTCAGGGGACAGACCCAGTACTTC.

This chain uses TRBV15 with TRBJ2-7; D not certain. The CDR3 totals 18 residues. V was cut by 0 bases and J by 3 bases, with 21 bases left in between. From germline, CDR1 is LNHNV and CDR2 YYDKDF (reference sequence). CDR3 nucleotide sequence: TGTGCCACCAGCAGAGAGAATGATAGGGCGGAGCAGATCTACGAGCAGTACTTC. Encoded protein: CATSRENDRAEQIYEQYF.

The rearrangement joins TRBV3-1 (or the pseudogene TRBV3-2) to TRBJ1-2; D is ambiguous. Trimming took off 5 bases at V and 4 bases at J, with 14 bases between the two ends. The CDR3 loop spans 14 amino acids. Germline V lookup: CDR1 LGHDT, CDR2 YNNKEL (reference sequence). The CDR3 coding sequence is TGTGCCAGCAGCTCTACTAGGCTCGGCTATGGCTACACCTTC. Residues: CASSSTRLGYGYTF.

The V call is TRBV20-1, the J call TRBJ1-2, with TRBD1 matching over 7 bases. Germline V gene sequence: CDR1 DFQATT, CDR2 SNEGSKA (reference sequence). The CDR3 is 11 amino acids. Unmatched junction bases numbered 8, after V lost 6 bases and J lost 10 bases. In nucleotides, the CDR3 is TGCAGTGCCTCTACCGGGACAGTCTACACCTTC. It yields the protein CSASTGTVYTF.

This sequence joins TRBV5-1 and TRBJ2-6; D ambiguous. Deletions cut 0 bases from V and 0 bases from J, with 7 bases between. CDR1 is SGHRS, CDR2 YFSETQ, per germline. The CDR3 consists of 16 residues. The CDR3 spells CASSLVRSSGANVLTF. The CDR3 DNA reads as TGCGCCAGCAGCTTGGTCAGGTCCTCTGGGGCCAACGTCCTGACTTTC.

The chain carries TRBV19 and TRBJ1-1; D is undetermined. The V gene's germline CDR1 is LNHDA and CDR2 SQIVND (reference sequence). CDR3 length: 14 amino acids. Trimming removed 0 bases at V and 4 bases at J, with 9 bases between. This CDR3 reads CASSIEGRSTEAFF. CDR3 DNA sequence: TGTGCCAGTAGTATAGAGGGGAGATCCACTGAAGCTTTCTTT. Looking up the rest from reference TRBV19 and TRBJ1-1 gives the full variable domain: DGGITQSPKYLFRKEGQNVTLSCEQNLNHDAMYWYRQDPGQGLRLIYYSQIVNDFQKGDIAEGYSVSREKKESFPLTVTSAQKNPTAFYLCASSIEGRSTEAFFGQGTRLTVV.

V is TRBV21-1 and J is TRBJ2-5. TRBV21-1 constitutes a pseudogene. CDR3 length: 17 residues. The CDR3 DNA sequence: TGTGCCCGAAATACCTGTAGGTACAATAGTTTCCAAGAGACCCAGTACTTC. Translating gives CARNTCRYNSFQETQYF.

This chain connects TRBV15 to TRBJ1-1, with 7 bases that match TRBD1. The germline CDR1 and CDR2 sequences are LNHNV and YYDKDF (reference sequence). The CDR3 covers 13 residues. V dropped 5 bases and J dropped 4; count of bases not matched to a gene: 4. The CDR3 nucleotides read TGTGCCACCAGCGAGGGACAGATCACTGAAGCTTTCTTT. It specifies CATSEGQITEAFF.

This chain joins TRBV6-1 and TRBJ2-7; D might be TRBD2 (6 bases). The CDR3 has 12 residues. CDR1 MNHNS and CDR2 SASEGT come from the germline V gene. Trimming took 11 bases from V and 2 from J, leaving 13 bases between them. CDR3 sequence: CAAGLATYEQYF. The CDR3 nucleotides are TGTGCCGCGGGGCTAGCCACCTACGAGCAGTACTTC.

The chain carries TRBV6-5 and TRBJ2-3; D is unresolved. Germline assignment: CDR1 MNHEY and CDR2 SVGAGI. V dropped 4 bases and J dropped 6 bases, with 8 bases sitting between them. The CDR3 spans 12 residues. The CDR3, as DNA: TGTGCCAGCAGTTCTGTCGGGGATACGCAGTATTTT. Encoded protein: CASSSVGDTQYF.

The rearrangement links TRBV2 to TRBJ1-2; D is unclear. The CDR3 consists of 13 residues. V lost 5 bases and J lost 4, with 11 bases in between. CDR1 is SNHLY and CDR2 is FYNNEI in the germline V gene. Here the CDR3 reads CASSLQLSYGYTF. For the CDR3, the DNA is TGTGCCAGCAGTCTACAGCTTTCCTATGGCTACACCTTC.

V gene TRBV5-1 combines with J gene TRBJ1-5; D might be TRBD1 (6 bases). The CDR3 has 13 amino acids. Germline-derived CDR1 and CDR2 are SGHRS and YFSETQ. The V and J ends lost 4 bases and 4 bases respectively, with 9 bases between them. CDR3 loop: CASSLQGNQPQHF. The DNA of the CDR3 is TGCGCCAGCAGCCTACAGGGTAATCAGCCCCAGCATTTT.

J is TRBJ1-1 and V is TRBV5-1; 10 bases map to TRBD1. Germline CDR1 is SGHRS and CDR2 is YFSETQ. This CDR3 contains 14 residues. The trim removed 4 bases at V and 7 bases at J, leaving 7 bases unmatched. CDR3 protein: CASSPGQGDIEAFF. CDR3 DNA sequence: TGCGCCAGCAGCCCAGGACAGGGGGATATTGAAGCTTTCTTT. Together with reference TRBV5-1 and TRBJ1-1, the CDR3 gives the full variable domain: KAGVTQTPRYLIKTRGQQVTLSCSPISGHRSVSWYQQTPGQGLQFLFEYFSETQRNKGNFPGRFSGRQFSNSRSEMNVSTLELGDSALYLCASSPGQGDIEAFFGQGTRLTVV.

This chain connects TRBV18 to TRBJ1-1; D perhaps matches TRBD1 (6 bases). V shed 2 bases and J shed 2 bases, with 12 bases lying between them. This CDR3 region has 15 residues. Germline CDR1 KGHSH, CDR2 LQKENI. This CDR3 reads CASSPAGTLNTEAFF. CDR3 DNA sequence: TGTGCCAGCTCACCAGCCGGGACACTTAACACTGAAGCTTTCTTT.